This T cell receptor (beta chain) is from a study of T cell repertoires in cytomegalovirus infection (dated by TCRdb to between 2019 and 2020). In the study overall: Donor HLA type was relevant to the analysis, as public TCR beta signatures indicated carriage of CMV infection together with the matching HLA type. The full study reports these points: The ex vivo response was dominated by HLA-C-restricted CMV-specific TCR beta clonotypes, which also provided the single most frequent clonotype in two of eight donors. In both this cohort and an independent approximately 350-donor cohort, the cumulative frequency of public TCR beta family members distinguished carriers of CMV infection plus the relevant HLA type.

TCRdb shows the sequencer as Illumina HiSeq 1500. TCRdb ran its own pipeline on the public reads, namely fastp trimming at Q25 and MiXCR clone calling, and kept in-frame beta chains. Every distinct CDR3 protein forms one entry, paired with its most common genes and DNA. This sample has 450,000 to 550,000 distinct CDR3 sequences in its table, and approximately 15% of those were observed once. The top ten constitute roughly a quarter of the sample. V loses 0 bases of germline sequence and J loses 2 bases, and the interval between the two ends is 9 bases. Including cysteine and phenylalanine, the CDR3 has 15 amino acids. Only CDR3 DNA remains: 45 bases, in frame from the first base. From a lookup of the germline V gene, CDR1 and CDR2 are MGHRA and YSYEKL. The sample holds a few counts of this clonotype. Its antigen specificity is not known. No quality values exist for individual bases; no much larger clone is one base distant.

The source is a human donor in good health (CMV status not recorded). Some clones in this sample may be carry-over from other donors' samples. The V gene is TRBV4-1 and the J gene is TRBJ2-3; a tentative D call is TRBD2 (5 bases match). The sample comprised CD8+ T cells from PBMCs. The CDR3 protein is CASSQDWENTDTQYF. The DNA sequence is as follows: TGCGCCAGCAGCCAAGACTGGGAGAACACAGATACGCAGTATTTT.